The 14 T cell receptor beta chains below come from one sample, sequenced in a study of cytomegalovirus exposure and HLA in healthy donors listed by TCRdb under 2017. Library preparation used the immunoSEQ multiplex PCR assay. A mixture of 60 forward primers for TCR Vbeta segments and 13 reverse primers for TCR Jbeta segments was used in the multiplex PCR. TCRdb's version of the immuneACCESS table is confined to in-frame rearrangements and falls short of the full clone set. An unresolved V gene accounts for under half of the shortfall where checked; the remainder is of unknown origin. The sample includes 75,000 to 90,000 clones, with roughly 79% observed a single time. Of the sample, roughly 22% falls within the top ten clones. Source material: PBMCs. The receptors shown here come from a woman in her thirties or forties in good health and CMV-seropositive.

This clone was detected only a few times. The chain is built from TRBV18 and TRBJ1-3, with D possibly TRBD1 on 6 matching bases. Trimming removed 4 bases from V and 0 bases from J, with 13 bases in between. The CDR3 has 16 amino acids. CDR1 KGHSH and CDR2 LQKENI come from the germline V gene. In nucleotides, the CDR3 is TGTGCCAGCTCACAGCCTACAGGGACCTCTGGAAACACCATATATTTT. It codes for CASSQPTGTSGNTIYF.

The chain couples TRBV5-4 to TRBJ1-4, with 8 bases aligning to TRBD1. Germline CDR1 is SGHNT and CDR2 is YYREEE (reference sequence). Trimming at V came to 4 bases and at J to 8 bases, leaving 10 bases not matched to a gene. The CDR3 covers 15 residues. This CDR3 is CASSLPGTGREKLFF. The CDR3 DNA is TGTGCCAGCAGCCTACCCGGGACAGGCCGGGAAAAACTGTTTTTT.

The J gene is TRBJ1-1, the V gene TRBV6-5; 10 bases fit TRBD1. Germline loops: CDR1 MNHEY, CDR2 SVGAGI. The CDR3 has 15 residues. The J segment lost 0 bases and the V segment lost 7 bases, leaving 5 bases of the junction unmatched. CDR3 coding DNA: TGTGCCAGCATGGGGGACAGGGGTATGAACACTGAAGCTTTCTTT. Translated, it gives CASMGDRGMNTEAFF.

The sample holds a few counts of this clone. V is TRBV6-1 and J is TRBJ1-1, with D possibly being TRBD1 (5 bases). The germline V gene encodes CDR1 MNHNS and CDR2 SASEGT. CDR3 length: 14 residues. V shed 2 bases and J shed 3 bases, with 10 bases lying between them. CDR3 nucleotide sequence: TGTGCCAGCAGTGAATACAGGAGGGACACTGAAGCTTTCTTT. As protein: CASSEYRRDTEAFF.

This chain connects TRBV28 to TRBJ2-3, with TRBD2 identical over 11 bases. With 6 bases clipped from V and 0 bases from J, the junction kept 26 bases outside the gene matches. CDR1 is MDHEN, CDR2 SYDVKM, per germline. The length of the CDR3 is 23 residues. CDR3 bases: TGTGCCAGCAGACCAGACCCAGGGGTCCCGGGACTAGCGGACTACTTAAGCACAGATACGCAGTATTTT. Translated, it gives CASRPDPGVPGLADYLSTDTQYF.

The rearrangement joins TRBV2 to TRBJ2-5; no reliable D call. The CDR3 sequence is 14 residues long. Looked up from germline, CDR1 is SNHLY and CDR2 is FYNNEI. The V gene lost 2 bases and the J gene lost 1 base, with 8 bases spanning the gap. Here the CDR3 reads CASSEMAAQETQYF. The CDR3 DNA sequence: TGTGCCAGCAGTGAAATGGCGGCCCAAGAGACCCAGTACTTC.

The chain has TRBV6-4 and TRBJ1-2; TRBD1 aligns across 7 bases. Trimming cost V 6 bases and J 8 bases; bases outside gene matches: 15. The germline gives CDR1 MRHNA, CDR2 SNTAGT. The CDR3 is 15 amino acids. The CDR3 sequence: CASSLHHTDRVGYTF. The CDR3 DNA reads TGTGCCAGCAGCCTCCATCATACCGACAGGGTCGGCTACACCTTC.

The chain recombines TRBV5-4 with TRBJ2-7; 7 nucleotides match TRBD2. The CDR3 has 14 amino acids. V dropped 4 bases and J dropped 2; count of bases not matched to a gene: 6. From germline, CDR1 is SGHNT and CDR2 YYREEE (reference sequence). CDR3: CASSPGTNTYEQYF. The CDR3 nucleotides are TGTGCCAGCAGCCCCGGGACTAACACCTACGAGCAGTACTTC. The entire variable domain, with the rest obtained from reference TRBV5-4 and TRBJ2-7, is as follows: ETGVTQSPTHLIKTRGQQVTLRCSSQSGHNTVSWYQQALGQGPQFIFQYYREEENGRGNFPPRFSGLQFPNYSSELNVNALELDDSALYLCASSPGTNTYEQYFGPGTRLTVT.

This clone was counted between two and nine times. The chain joins TRBV5-1 to TRBJ2-1, with D possibly matching TRBD1 (7 bases). Trimming stripped 3 bases from V and 9 bases from J, with 16 bases between. The CDR3 runs 14 residues. Germline assignment: CDR1 SGHRS and CDR2 YFSETQ. The DNA for the CDR3 is TGCGCCAGCAGCTATCGACAGGGACTTCTTGAGCAGTTCTTC. This encodes CASSYRQGLLEQFF.

The chain carries TRBV5-1 and TRBJ1-4, with D maybe TRBD1 (6 bases). The CDR3 contains 14 residues. Germline V lookup: CDR1 SGHRS, CDR2 YFSETQ. V lost 4 bases and J lost 8, with 15 bases in between. The CDR3 nucleotides are TGCGCCAGCAGCCCTGGACAGCGGAGAGAAAAACTGTTTTTT. Translating it yields CASSPGQRREKLFF.

Only one count was recorded for this clone. The chain joins TRBV30 to TRBJ1-2; TRBD1 is a possible D gene (5 bases). The CDR3 loop spans 13 amino acids. V was trimmed by 8 bases and J by 4 bases, leaving 17 bases between them. Germline V gene sequence: CDR1 GTSNPN, CDR2 SVGIG (reference sequence). CDR3 residues: CARYQLGGYGYTF. CDR3 bases: TGTGCCCGTTACCAGTTGGGGGGCTATGGCTACACCTTC.

The rearrangement joins TRBV5-1 to TRBJ2-7; the match to TRBD2 covers 7 bases. Germline V CDR1 and CDR2: SGHRS, YFSETQ. This CDR3 has 17 amino acids. With 4 bases clipped from V and 3 bases from J, the junction kept 16 bases outside the gene matches. This CDR3 is CASSPGGSGIMRYEQYF. CDR3 DNA: TGCGCCAGCAGCCCCGGGGGGTCAGGGATCATGCGCTACGAGCAGTACTTC.

The rearrangement links TRBV18 to TRBJ1-5; 7 positions agree with TRBD1. V shed 5 bases, J shed 5 bases, and the junction held 3 bases outside the gene matches. The germline V gene encodes CDR1 KGHSH and CDR2 LQKENI. The CDR3 totals 13 residues. CDR3 protein: CASSRQGDQPQHF. The DNA for the CDR3 is TGTGCCAGCTCAAGACAGGGAGATCAGCCCCAGCATTTT.

The chain uses TRBV6-5 and TRBJ2-7; D is uncertain. Trimming pared 5 bases from V and 3 bases from J, leaving 8 bases between. Germline CDR1 and CDR2: MNHEY and SVGAGI. The CDR3 is 12 residues long. In DNA form, the CDR3 reads TGTGCCAGCAGTACCCTACTCTACGAGCAGTACTTC. Amino acids: CASSTLLYEQYF.